These 2 T cell receptor beta chains came from one sample sequenced in a study of cytomegalovirus exposure and HLA in healthy donors (dated by TCRdb to about 2017). Libraries were constructed by the immunoSEQ multiplex PCR assay. For the multiplex PCR, a mixture combining 60 forward primers for TCR Vbeta segments and 13 reverse primers for TCR Jbeta segments was used. In TCRdb, the immuneACCESS table is reduced to in-frame sequences with V and J assigned. These tables do not hold every clone; where another copy was compared, an unresolved V gene accounts for under half, and the others remain unexplained. In all, the sample holds around 200,000 clones, and about 80% of those were seen once. 0.58% of the sample is in the top ten clones. Sequencing used PBMCs. These receptor sequences come from a woman between 40 and 50 years old in good health and CMV-seronegative.

The V call is TRBV7-2, the J call TRBJ2-7; no firm D call. Germline-derived CDR1 and CDR2 are SGHTA and FQGNSA. CDR3 size: 13 residues. The V end lost 2 bases, the J end lost 6 bases, and 11 bases lay between the germline ends. Here the CDR3 DNA reads TGTGCCAGCAGCTTACAGGATTTCGGCGAGCAGTACTTC. This codes for CASSLQDFGEQYF.

This sequence joins TRBV10-3 and TRBJ1-2; TRBD1 is a possible D gene (5 bases). This CDR3 is built from 13 residues. Germline CDR1 is ENHRY and CDR2 is SYGVKD. The V end lost 6 bases, the J end lost 3 bases, and 11 bases lay between the germline ends. The CDR3 bases are TGTGCCATCAGGCAGGGTTACGACTATGGCTACACCTTC. Its protein product is CAIRQGYDYGYTF.